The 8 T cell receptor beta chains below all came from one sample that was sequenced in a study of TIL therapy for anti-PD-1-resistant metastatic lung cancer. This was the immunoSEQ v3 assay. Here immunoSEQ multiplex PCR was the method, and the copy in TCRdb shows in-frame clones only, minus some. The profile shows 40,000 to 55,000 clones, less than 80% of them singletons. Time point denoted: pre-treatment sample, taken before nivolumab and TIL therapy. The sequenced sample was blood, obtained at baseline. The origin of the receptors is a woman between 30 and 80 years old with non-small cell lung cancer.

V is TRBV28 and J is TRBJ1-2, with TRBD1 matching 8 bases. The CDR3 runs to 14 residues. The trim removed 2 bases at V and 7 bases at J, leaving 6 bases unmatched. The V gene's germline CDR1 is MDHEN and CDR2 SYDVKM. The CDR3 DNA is TGTGCCAGCAGTTTAAATGGACAGGGCCGTGGCTACACCTTC. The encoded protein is CASSLNGQGRGYTF.

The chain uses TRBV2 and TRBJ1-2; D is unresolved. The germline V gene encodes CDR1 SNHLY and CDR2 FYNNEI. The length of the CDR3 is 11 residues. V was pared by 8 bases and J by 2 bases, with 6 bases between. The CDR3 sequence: CASLQNYGYTF. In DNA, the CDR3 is TGTGCCAGCCTACAGAACTATGGCTACACCTTC.

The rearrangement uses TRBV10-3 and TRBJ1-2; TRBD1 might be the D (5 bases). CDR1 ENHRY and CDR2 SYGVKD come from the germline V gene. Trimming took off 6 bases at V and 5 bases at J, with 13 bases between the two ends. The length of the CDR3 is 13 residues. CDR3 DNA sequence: TGTGCCATCAGAAGAAGGGGAGGTTATGGCTACACCTTC. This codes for CAIRRRGGYGYTF.

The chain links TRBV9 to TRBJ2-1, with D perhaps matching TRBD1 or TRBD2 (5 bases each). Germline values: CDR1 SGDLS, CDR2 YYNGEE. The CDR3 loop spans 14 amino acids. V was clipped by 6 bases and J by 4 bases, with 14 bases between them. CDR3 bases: TGTGCCAGCACCCGGGACGGGGTTTACAATGAGCAGTTCTTC. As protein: CASTRDGVYNEQFF.

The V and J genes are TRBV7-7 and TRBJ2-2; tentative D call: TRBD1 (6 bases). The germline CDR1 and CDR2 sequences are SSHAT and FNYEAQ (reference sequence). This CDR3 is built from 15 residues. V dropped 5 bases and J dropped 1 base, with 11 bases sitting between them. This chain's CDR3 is CASSPRQVNTGELFF. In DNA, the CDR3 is TGTGCCAGCAGCCCACGACAGGTGAACACCGGGGAGCTGTTTTTT.

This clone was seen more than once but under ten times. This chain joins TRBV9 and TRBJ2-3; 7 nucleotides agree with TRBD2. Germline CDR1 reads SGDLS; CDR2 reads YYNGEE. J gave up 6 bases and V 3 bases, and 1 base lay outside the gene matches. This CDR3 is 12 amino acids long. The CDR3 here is CASSGTRDTQYF. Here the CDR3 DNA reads TGTGCCAGCAGCGGGACTAGGGATACGCAGTATTTT.

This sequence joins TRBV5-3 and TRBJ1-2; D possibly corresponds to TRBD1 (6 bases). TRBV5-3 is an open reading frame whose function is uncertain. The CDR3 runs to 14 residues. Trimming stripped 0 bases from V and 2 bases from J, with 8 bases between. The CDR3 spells CARSLGQANYGYTF. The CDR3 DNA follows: TGTGCCAGAAGCTTGGGACAGGCCAACTATGGCTACACCTTC.

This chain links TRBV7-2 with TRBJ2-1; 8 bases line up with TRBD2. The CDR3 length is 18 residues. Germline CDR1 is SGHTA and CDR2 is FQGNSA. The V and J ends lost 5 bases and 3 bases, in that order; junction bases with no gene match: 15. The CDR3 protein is CASSPQRKEAGVYNEQFF. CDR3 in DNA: TGTGCCAGCAGCCCCCAGCGGAAAGAAGCGGGGGTCTACAATGAGCAGTTCTTC.